A selection of T cell receptor beta chains follows, all from one sample in a study of shared clonotypes between healthy human individuals. Profiled with immunoSEQ multiplex PCR; TCRdb holds only in-frame clones, not every one. The sample holds over a million clones, around 78% seen once. Material for sequencing was memory CD4+ T cells from PBMCs. The origin of the receptors is a man between 18 and 29 years old in good health. Some clones in this sample may be carry-over from other donors' samples. CDR3s include the opening cysteine and the closing phenylalanine or tryptophan. The D gene is left open where the match is weak. Rows may omit the clone size; those that give it use once, few, many or a size class.

j_call clone_size d_call v_call cdr3_aa cdr3_nt
TRBJ2-7 NA NA TRBV27 CASSRRDASYEQYF TGTGCCAGCAGTCGCCGGGACGCCTCCTACGAGCAGTACTTC
TRBJ1-5 NA NA TRBV19 CASSPGQRMNQPQHF TGTGCCAGTAGTCCCGGACAGCGAATGAATCAGCCCCAGCATTTT
TRBJ2-7 NA NA TRBV18 CASSPKQTGLTPGEQYF TGTGCCAGCTCACCAAAACAAACGGGACTGACCCCAGGGGAGCAGTACTTC
TRBJ2-7 NA TRBD1 TRBV11-3 CASGTGGAYEQYF TGTGCCAGCGGGACAGGGGGTGCCTACGAGCAGTACTTC
TRBJ2-4 NA NA TRBV2 CASSDRGARPKNIQYF TGTGCCAGCAGTGATCGGGGGGCCCGCCCGAAAAACATTCAGTACTTC
TRBJ1-1 NA NA TRBV2 CASRKLQNTEAFF TGTGCCAGCAGGAAACTACAGAACACTGAAGCTTTCTTT
TRBJ1-1 once NA TRBV28 CASSHQHIQNTEAFF TGTGCCAGCAGTCACCAGCACATCCAGAACACTGAAGCTTTCTTT
TRBJ2-5 NA TRBD1 TRBV5-1 CASSTGQPQETQYF TGCGCCAGCAGCACGGGACAGCCTCAAGAGACCCAGTACTTC
TRBJ2-7 NA NA TRBV30 CAWSLVTGYEQYF TGTGCCTGGTCACTGGTTACGGGGTACGAGCAGTACTTC
TRBJ1-1 NA NA TRBV5-1 CASSFEGGGTEAFF TGCGCCAGCAGCTTTGAGGGCGGCGGCACTGAAGCTTTCTTT
TRBJ2-5 NA TRBD1 TRBV29-1 CSVRMDREVWETQYF TGCAGCGTCCGTATGGACAGGGAAGTTTGGGAGACCCAGTACTTC
TRBJ1-6 once TRBD1 TRBV7-9 CASSSQGSGSPLHF TGTGCCAGCAGCTCACAGGGGTCGGGTTCACCCCTCCACTTT
TRBJ2-7 NA TRBD2 TRBV5-4 CASSPGLADTYEQYF TGTGCCAGCAGCCCAGGACTAGCCGACACCTACGAGCAGTACTTC
TRBJ1-4 once TRBD1 TRBV6-6 CASSSTGTGNEKLFF TGTGCCAGCAGTTCCACCGGGACAGGGAATGAAAAACTGTTTTTT
TRBJ1-2 NA NA TRBV10-3 CAISESILTGVYGYTF TGTGCCATCAGTGAGTCGATCCTAACAGGAGTTTATGGCTACACCTTC
TRBJ2-1 NA NA TRBV7-9 CASSLYQLGYEQFF TGTGCCAGCAGCTTGTACCAGCTAGGATATGAGCAGTTCTTC
TRBJ2-3 NA NA TRBV5-6 CASSPGSTDTQYF TGTGCCAGCAGCCCTGGAAGCACAGATACGCAGTATTTT
TRBJ1-3 NA NA TRBV5-8 CASSLQGYSGNTIYF TGTGCCAGCAGCCTACAGGGCTACTCTGGAAACACCATATATTTT
TRBJ1-2 few NA TRBV9 CASSAARGRGYGYTF TGTGCCAGCAGCGCCGCCCGGGGAAGGGGCTATGGCTACACCTTC
TRBJ2-3 NA TRBD2 TRBV15 CATSVRLAGGTDTQYF TGTGCCACCAGCGTCCGACTAGCGGGAGGCACAGATACGCAGTATTTT
TRBJ1-2 NA NA TRBV19 CASSVGTHYGYTF TGTGCCAGTAGTGTAGGGACACACTATGGCTACACCTTC
TRBJ1-3 NA TRBD1 TRBV11-3 CASSFSTGDTIYF TGTGCCAGCAGCTTTTCGACAGGGGACACCATATATTTT
TRBJ1-5 NA NA TRBV4-3 CASSRSGYSNQPQHF TGCGCCAGCAGCCGATCCGGGTACAGCAATCAGCCCCAGCATTTT
TRBJ2-7 NA NA TRBV7-2 CASSLSGRQYEQYF TGTGCCAGCAGCTTATCTGGCAGACAATACGAGCAGTACTTC
TRBJ2-7 NA NA TRBV19 CASRRRDNSYEQYF TGTGCCAGTAGGCGTCGGGACAACTCCTACGAGCAGTACTTC
TRBJ2-1 few NA TRBV9 CASSVALNSYNEQFF TGTGCCAGCAGCGTAGCCCTGAACTCCTACAATGAGCAGTTCTTC
TRBJ1-1 NA NA TRBV14 CASSQVRNAEAFF TGTGCCAGCAGCCAAGTCCGAAACGCTGAAGCTTTCTTT
TRBJ2-3 NA NA TRBV30 CAWSVSGTYTDTQYF TGTGCCTGGAGTGTATCGGGAACCTACACAGATACGCAGTATTTT
TRBJ1-2 NA NA TRBV5-1 CASSRSADYGYTF TGCGCCAGCAGCCGCTCGGCAGACTATGGCTACACCTTC
TRBJ1-4 NA NA TRBV4-1 CASSRASGGETGRVWEKLFF TGCGCCAGCAGCCGTGCGTCGGGGGGAGAGACGGGGAGGGTGTGGGAAAAACTGTTTTTT
TRBJ1-4 once NA TRBV5-1 CASSLGDTNEKLFF TGCGCCAGCAGCTTGGGGGATACTAATGAAAAACTGTTTTTT
TRBJ2-3 few NA TRBV5-1 CASSLAGVQGVRNTQYF TGCGCCAGCAGCTTGGCCGGCGTTCAGGGTGTCCGTAATACGCAGTATTTT
TRBJ2-7 NA TRBD2 TRBV15 CATSRDWTSGSEQYF TGTGCCACCAGCAGAGATTGGACTAGCGGGAGCGAGCAGTACTTC
TRBJ1-2 once NA TRBV9 CASSPSSAYGYTF TGTGCCAGCAGCCCCAGTTCGGCCTATGGCTACACCTTC
TRBJ1-1 NA TRBD1 TRBV7-9 CASSRQGTNTEAFF TGTGCCAGCAGCCGACAGGGGACGAACACTGAAGCTTTCTTT
TRBJ1-2 NA NA TRBV10-3 CAISESASTVGYTF TGTGCCATCAGTGAGTCGGCCTCTACGGTTGGCTACACCTTC
TRBJ2-2 few NA TRBV11-2 CASSSALRNTGGLFF TGTGCCAGCAGCTCTGCGTTGAGGAACACCGGGGGGCTGTTTTTT
TRBJ2-1 NA TRBD1 TRBV28 CASSPGQAGDEQFF TGTGCCAGCAGTCCGGGACAGGCAGGCGATGAGCAGTTCTTC
TRBJ2-1 NA TRBD2 TRBV28 CASSPGLAGYEQFF TGTGCCAGCAGCCCGGGACTAGCGGGCTATGAGCAGTTCTTC
TRBJ1-4 NA TRBD1 TRBV18 CASSRTGAFGEKLFF TGTGCCAGCTCACGGACAGGGGCCTTCGGGGAAAAACTGTTTTTT
TRBJ2-3 many TRBD2 TRBV6-1 CASSAKGTSGITDTQYF TGTGCCAGCAGTGCAAAGGGGACTAGCGGAATCACAGATACGCAGTATTTT
TRBJ1-2 NA TRBD1 TRBV10-3 CAISGTDRGAGYTF TGTGCCATCAGCGGTACAGACAGGGGGGCTGGCTACACCTTC